This T cell receptor beta chain is from a study of CD8 T cells in ankylosing spondylitis. Points from the study as a whole: Fewer than ten highly homologous variants made up a TCR beta motif that seemed to typify ankylosing spondylitis blood. Peripheral blood samples showed relatively rare disease-linked clones, and these clones were CD8+.

CDR1 and CDR2 from the germline V gene are MNHEY and SMNVEV (reference sequence). CDR3 length equals 15 residues. The V segment lost 5 bases and the J segment 2 bases; nucleotides outside the gene matches: 5. Using quantitative 5'-RACE with molecular barcodes, the authors made TCR beta libraries. MiXCR, run by TCRdb on the 5' RACE reads, gives a single entry per CDR3 protein. The table includes 250,000 or so distinct CDR3 sequences, approximately 11% detected once. This clonotype was picked up many times. The target antigen is unknown. The chain uses TRBV27 and TRBJ2-7; TRBD1 matches 11 bases. The receptor comes from a male donor with ankylosing spondylitis or in good health (not recorded which). Sequences were obtained from blood, either unsorted or a sorted T cell fraction (not recorded which). In DNA, the CDR3 is TGTGCCAGCAGTCAAGGGACAGGGGGAACCTACGAGCAGTACTTC. Amino acids: CASSQGTGGTYEQYF.